The T cell receptor beta chain under discussion was sequenced for a study of blood T cell repertoires in COVID-19. TCRdb's table, derived via immunoSEQ multiplex PCR, lists solely in-frame clones and lacks some. This sample has about 130,000 clones, with about 83% found just once. Trimming pared 5 bases from V and 6 bases from J, leaving 13 bases between. The CDR3 sequence is 14 residues long. Germline values: CDR1 SGHVS, CDR2 FQNEAQ. The sequenced material came from peripheral blood. V gene TRBV7-8 combines with J gene TRBJ1-4, with D perhaps matching TRBD1 (5 bases). The receptor was derived from a human donor in a cohort sampled during active COVID-19. The CDR3 loop reads CASSVGGGDEKLFF. As DNA, the CDR3 is TGTGCCAGCAGCGTTGGGGGAGGGGATGAAAAACTGTTTTTT. Supplemented by reference TRBV7-8 and TRBJ1-4, the full variable domain reads GAGVSQSPRYKVAKRGQDVALRCDPISGHVSLFWYQQALGQGPEFLTYFQNEAQLDKSGLPSDRFFAERPEGSVSTLKIQRTQQEDSAVYLCASSVGGGDEKLFFGSGTQLSVL.